The clone carrying this TCR beta chain was detected once. PCR amplification relied on 60 Vbeta primers (plus 13 Jbeta primers). TCRdb's table, derived via immunoSEQ multiplex PCR, lists solely in-frame clones and lacks some. This table holds some 150,000 clones, about four fifths found once. The CDR3 contains 13 residues. Trimming took 0 bases from V and 4 from J, leaving 7 bases between them. The germline gives CDR1 SGHVS, CDR2 FNYEAQ. This record comes from a study of cytomegalovirus exposure and HLA in healthy donors. The clonotype originates from a human donor in good health. Sequenced sample: PBMCs. The chain uses TRBV7-6 and TRBJ2-7; no firm D call. The CDR3 is CASSLAREYEQYF. CDR3 nucleotide sequence: TGTGCCAGCAGCTTAGCCCGAGAATACGAGCAGTACTTC.